This TCR beta chain was observed in a study of metastatic and nonmetastatic thyroid tumors. Nobody among the patients had been given any treatment before thyroid surgery. The table lists this clone with a few counts. The CDR3 consists of 16 residues. V lost 7 bases and J lost 7; bases outside the gene matches: 16. CDR1 MDHEN and CDR2 SYDVKM come from the germline V gene. With MiXCR, TCRdb reprocessed the PCR reads. The table lists about 21,000 clones, 25% to 35% of them singletons. This chain joins TRBV28 and TRBJ2-1, with 7 bases aligning to TRBD1. The receptor's source is a female donor with papillary thyroid cancer or a benign thyroid nodule (not recorded which). Some clones in this sample may be carry-over from other donors' samples. Sequenced: tumor tissue. The CDR3 nucleotides are TGTGCCAGCATCACCCAGGGGGTATCGGTAGCAAATGAGCAGTTCTTC. It yields the protein CASITQGVSVANEQFF.